This T cell receptor (beta chain) is drawn from a study of blood T cell repertoires in COVID-19. Study in general: From the United States, Italy and Spain came samples of acute and convalescent COVID-19. The analysed material was cDNA or gDNA that came from T cells, B-cell-depleted T cells, or PBMCs.

The CDR3 totals 15 residues. Germline values: CDR1 LNHDA, CDR2 SQIVND (reference sequence). The trim removed 3 bases at V and 4 bases at J, leaving 8 bases unmatched. Followed over time, Seattle patients had been enrolled while infection was active. In the study's own analysis: How many nucleated cells were present was estimated from reference gene primer amplification. Sequencing was performed with immunoSEQ multiplex PCR; in TCRdb, only in-frame clones are kept and a portion is missing. V, J and clone size are those of that table, while D and trimming were read from the DNA. In the table there are some 240,000 clones, roughly 88% of which are singletons.

The receptor was derived from a woman aged 65 to 85 with COVID-19, enrolled during active disease. Sample: peripheral blood. The chain couples TRBV19 to TRBJ2-5; TRBD2 aligns across 7 bases. As DNA, the CDR3 is TGTGCCAGTAGTATGCAGGCGGGAGAGACAGAGACCCAGTACTTC. Its protein product is CASSMQAGETETQYF. Using reference TRBV19 and TRBJ2-5 for the parts outside the CDR3, the full variable domain is DGGITQSPKYLFRKEGQNVTLSCEQNLNHDAMYWYRQDPGQGLRLIYYSQIVNDFQKGDIAEGYSVSREKKESFPLTVTSAQKNPTAFYLCASSMQAGETETQYFGPGTRLLVL.